The TCR beta chain under discussion was sequenced for a study of T-cell memory formation after mild COVID-19 (dated by TCRdb to about 2021). General notes on the study: TCR sequence clusters from the two donors were largely donor specific. Two young, previously healthy adult volunteers, one female and one male, were included in the cohort. Longitudinal TCRalpha and TCRbeta repertoire sequencing tracked T-cell clones expanding and contracting after mild COVID-19 in two donors. Here is what the overall study found, with its caveats: Contracting CD4+ clones were located mainly in the CM and EM memory subsets, whereas CD8+ clones were found to be enriched in EMRA. The study covered only a couple of mild cases, and larger cohorts including severe cases with pre-infection samples were considered necessary. From day 15 to 85, contracting clones showed balanced CD4/CD8 phenotypes, whereas a second wave of clones that expanded from day 15 to 37 leaned towards CD4+. Some responding clones were found in pre-infection memory, which suggests that pre-existing cross-reactive memory T cells took part in the SARS-CoV-2 response. SARS-CoV-2 specificity was not confirmed for the second-wave clones peaking on day 37.

Data came from an Illumina NovaSeq 6000. Using 5'RACE with constant-segment primers, TCRalpha and TCRbeta cDNA libraries were constructed, with sample barcodes and unique molecular identifiers added in the process. RNA was extracted from every sample with Trizol reagent. Library amplification was performed in two PCR steps, and a second sample barcode and Illumina TruSeq adapters were introduced in the second step. Libraries were sequenced on an Illumina NovaSeq with 2 x 150 bp paired-end reads. In the original analysis: With migec v1.2.7, reads were demultiplexed and then collapsed into UMI-guided consensus sequences. Using mixcr v2.1.11, the UMI consensuses were aligned to TRA and TRB V and J templates and assembled into clonotypes. Clonotypes were classified as expanded or contracted when called significant by both edgeR and NoisET, with noise models trained on biological replicates. For edgeR calls, the thresholds were a false discovery rate-adjusted p below 0.01 and a log2 fold-change of 1. PCA with hierarchical clustering of max-normalized trajectories of the 1000 most abundant clonotypes was used as exploratory dynamics analysis. Separately sequenced CD4+ and CD8+ repertoires were used to assign a CD4 or CD8 phenotype to each responding clone. Clones were called with MiXCR by TCRdb after fastp trimmed the public reads at Q25, and only in-frame beta chains were retained. Each record represents a unique CDR3 protein, reported with the most common genes and DNA among its rows. The V and J calls, along with clone size, are taken from TCRdb and not from the paper's own processing. In this sample the table shows approximately 13,000 distinct CDR3 sequences, 16% of which occur a single time. The top ten clonotypes cover around 53% of the sample.

Deletion took 6 bases off V and 15 bases off J, with a span of 21 bases between the germline ends. The CDR3 numbers 13 residues from cysteine through phenylalanine. Only CDR3 DNA remains: 39 bases, in frame from the first base. The germline V gene specifies KGHDR as CDR1 and SFDVKD as CDR2. PBMCs were isolated by Ficoll-Paque density gradient centrifugation. In this sample, this clonotype turned up many times. What this receptor recognizes is not known. No base quality values were provided; no much bigger clone lies one nucleotide off. The sequence links TRBV24-1 to TRBJ2-3; confidence is insufficient to name the D gene. The sequence came from a man between 18 and 29 years old who had mild COVID-19 (a few samples of this study predate the infection). The sample titles of this study are shuffled in the database, so cell type and time point are left out; the donor was told from shared clones. Sequencing input: PBMCs or a T cell subset sorted from them (not recorded which). The CDR3 amino acid sequence is: CATSPDLLAPQYF. The base sequence is TGTGCCACCAGTCCTGATCTTCTGGCGCCACAATATTTT.